This TCR beta chain was sequenced for a study of T cells in localized non-small cell lung cancer. Notes on the study in general: Adjacent lung tissue had a median about 58 of the top 100 clones found in the tumor. Without multi-region sequencing, intratumor heterogeneity could not be excluded.

V was pared by 3 bases and J by 1 base, with 19 bases between. The CDR3 is 18 amino acids. The germline V gene encodes CDR1 SGHKS and CDR2 YYEKEE (reference sequence). Details on this clone: Its antigen is unknown.

Sequencing was performed with immunoSEQ multiplex PCR; in TCRdb, only in-frame clones are kept and a portion is missing. The profile shows roughly 30,000 clones, around 90% of them singletons. This TCR was recovered from an older female donor with stage I lung adenocarcinoma. The chain combines TRBV5-5 with TRBJ2-2; D may be TRBD2 (5 bases). The source material was peripheral blood, sampled before any cancer treatment. The CDR3 nucleotides read TGTGCCAGCAGCTCCCCGATGTTCCCAGCGGAGAACACCGGGGAGCTGTTTTTT. Translated, it gives CASSSPMFPAENTGELFF.